This is a list of T cell receptor beta chains from one sample in a study of T cells after yellow fever vaccination. TCRdb passed the 5' RACE reads through MiXCR, listing each CDR3 protein once. The table lists about 210,000 distinct CDR3 sequences, approximately 3% of them singletons, with 3.2% in the top ten. Sequences were derived from CD4+ T cells sorted from PBMCs, sampled 10 days after the yellow fever booster vaccination. Source of these receptors: a man aged 18-30 years who received the YFV17D yellow fever vaccine. Both conserved end residues are part of each CDR3. Each record gives: clone size, J gene, V gene, D gene, CDR3 DNA, CDR3 protein. A D gene is named only where the DNA matches it firmly. Part of the rows lack a size; the others show once, few, many or a class for expanded clones.

clone size: -
J gene: TRBJ2-3
V gene: TRBV3-1
D gene: -
CDR3 DNA: TGTGCCAGCAGCCAAGTCCCAACTAGCACAGATACGCAGTATTTT
CDR3 protein: CASSQVPTSTDTQYF

clone size: many
J gene: TRBJ1-1
V gene: TRBV5-1
D gene: TRBD1
CDR3 DNA: TGCGCCAGCAGCAGAAACCCGGGACAGGGGCCGCTGAACACTGAAGCTTTCTTT
CDR3 protein: CASSRNPGQGPLNTEAFF

clone size: many
J gene: TRBJ2-4
V gene: TRBV9
D gene: -
CDR3 DNA: TGTGCCAGCTCACTCTGGCCGACCGTGGACATTCAGTACTTC
CDR3 protein: CASSLWPTVDIQYF

clone size: few
J gene: TRBJ1-2
V gene: TRBV5-1
D gene: -
CDR3 DNA: TGCGCCAGCAGCTTGGACGGCGGAGGGGGCTATGGCTACACCTTC
CDR3 protein: CASSLDGGGGYGYTF

clone size: many
J gene: TRBJ2-5
V gene: TRBV29-1
D gene: -
CDR3 DNA: TGCAGCGTTGAAGATCTACAGACCCAGTACTTC
CDR3 protein: CSVEDLQTQYF

clone size: few
J gene: TRBJ2-7
V gene: TRBV5-4
D gene: -
CDR3 DNA: TGTGCCAGCAGCTTGACTAGCCAGACACCATACGAGCAGTACTTC
CDR3 protein: CASSLTSQTPYEQYF

clone size: many
J gene: TRBJ2-5
V gene: TRBV4-2
D gene: TRBD2
CDR3 DNA: TGTGCCAGCAGCCAAGCGGGGGGGTGGCAAGAGACCCAGTACTTC
CDR3 protein: CASSQAGGWQETQYF

clone size: few
J gene: TRBJ1-1
V gene: TRBV19
D gene: -
CDR3 DNA: TGTGCCAGTAACGAGGCCACGAACACTGAAGCTTTCTTT
CDR3 protein: CASNEATNTEAFF

clone size: few
J gene: TRBJ2-1
V gene: TRBV20-1
D gene: TRBD1
CDR3 DNA: TGCAGTGCTTCCCCATCAAGGACAGGGCAGTTCTTC
CDR3 protein: CSASPSRTGQFF

clone size: -
J gene: TRBJ2-1
V gene: TRBV7-3
D gene: TRBD2
CDR3 DNA: TGTGCCAGCAGCCACAGACTAGCGTCAACCAATGAGCAGTTCTTC
CDR3 protein: CASSHRLASTNEQFF

clone size: many
J gene: TRBJ2-2
V gene: TRBV7-2
D gene: -
CDR3 DNA: TGTGCCAGCGGACGGGGGTGGAACACCGGGGAGCTGTTTTTT
CDR3 protein: CASGRGWNTGELFF

clone size: few
J gene: TRBJ2-5
V gene: TRBV20-1
D gene: TRBD2
CDR3 DNA: TGCAGTGCTAGCCGGGGGGGACAACAAGAGACCCAGTACTTC
CDR3 protein: CSASRGGQQETQYF

clone size: many
J gene: TRBJ2-1
V gene: TRBV5-1
D gene: TRBD1
CDR3 DNA: TGCGCCAGCAACCGAGGACAGGGTGGCAATGAGCAGTTCTTC
CDR3 protein: CASNRGQGGNEQFF

clone size: few
J gene: TRBJ2-3
V gene: TRBV20-1
D gene: TRBD2
CDR3 DNA: TGCAGTGCTAGCTGGACTAGCGGGGGAACAGATACGCAGTATTTT
CDR3 protein: CSASWTSGGTDTQYF

clone size: few
J gene: TRBJ2-1
V gene: TRBV6-5
D gene: TRBD2
CDR3 DNA: TGTGCCAGCAGGGTGACGGGGGGGTACAATGAGCAGTTCTTC
CDR3 protein: CASRVTGGYNEQFF

clone size: many
J gene: TRBJ1-2
V gene: TRBV7-8
D gene: -
CDR3 DNA: TGTGCCAGCAGCTTGGGCCAGGACTTTGGCTACACCTTC
CDR3 protein: CASSLGQDFGYTF

clone size: many
J gene: TRBJ1-1
V gene: TRBV29-1
D gene: -
CDR3 DNA: TGCAGCGTGATCAGGGATCAGGGCACTGAAGCTTTCTTT
CDR3 protein: CSVIRDQGTEAFF

clone size: many
J gene: TRBJ2-1
V gene: TRBV20-1
D gene: -
CDR3 DNA: TGCAGTGCTCCTGGATACACCTACAATGAGCAGTTCTTC
CDR3 protein: CSAPGYTYNEQFF

clone size: many
J gene: TRBJ2-3
V gene: TRBV6-5
D gene: -
CDR3 DNA: TGTGCCAGCAGTTACGGAGGGGGGGCTTCCTCTAGCACAGATACGCAGTATTTT
CDR3 protein: CASSYGGGASSSTDTQYF

clone size: few
J gene: TRBJ2-3
V gene: TRBV6-2/TRBV6-3
D gene: TRBD1
CDR3 DNA: TGTGCCAGCAGGACGACAGGGGCCGATACGCAGTATTTT
CDR3 protein: CASRTTGADTQYF

clone size: many
J gene: TRBJ1-1
V gene: TRBV5-1
D gene: -
CDR3 DNA: TGCGCCAGCAGCTTGGTTCCGGGAGACACTGAAGCTTTCTTT
CDR3 protein: CASSLVPGDTEAFF

clone size: -
J gene: TRBJ1-2
V gene: TRBV7-2
D gene: TRBD1
CDR3 DNA: TGTGCCAGCAGCTTAGTTGGAGGGACAGGGGATGGCTACACCTTC
CDR3 protein: CASSLVGGTGDGYTF

clone size: many
J gene: TRBJ1-6
V gene: TRBV29-1
D gene: TRBD1
CDR3 DNA: TGCAGCGCTGTGACAGGGGAGGTTGGATCACCCCTCCACTTT
CDR3 protein: CSAVTGEVGSPLHF

clone size: many
J gene: TRBJ1-2
V gene: TRBV5-1
D gene: -
CDR3 DNA: TGCGCCAGCAGCTTGTCTTCAGCGAACTATGGCTACACCTTC
CDR3 protein: CASSLSSANYGYTF

clone size: -
J gene: TRBJ2-3
V gene: TRBV7-8
D gene: -
CDR3 DNA: TGTGCCAGCAGGCAGGGCGGTACGCAGTATTTT
CDR3 protein: CASRQGGTQYF

clone size: many
J gene: TRBJ2-3
V gene: TRBV12-3/TRBV12-4
D gene: -
CDR3 DNA: TGTGCCAGCAGCCGGGACCCTCCCGATACGCAGTATTTT
CDR3 protein: CASSRDPPDTQYF

clone size: many
J gene: TRBJ1-1
V gene: TRBV12-3/TRBV12-4
D gene: -
CDR3 DNA: TGTGCCAGCGGAGGGGGGGTCCCAAGGATTGAAGCTTTCTTT
CDR3 protein: CASGGGVPRIEAFF

clone size: few
J gene: TRBJ1-1
V gene: TRBV5-1
D gene: -
CDR3 DNA: TGCGCCAGCACCTTCCAGGGGCGGACTGAAGCTTTCTTT
CDR3 protein: CASTFQGRTEAFF

clone size: many
J gene: TRBJ2-1
V gene: TRBV5-1
D gene: TRBD1
CDR3 DNA: TGCGCCAGCAGCTTGGCCGGACAGGGGGCCAATGAGCAGTTCTTC
CDR3 protein: CASSLAGQGANEQFF

clone size: few
J gene: TRBJ2-4
V gene: TRBV28
D gene: TRBD1
CDR3 DNA: TGTGCCAGCAGTTTTTCGGACAGGGGGGGCGGCATTCAGTACTTC
CDR3 protein: CASSFSDRGGGIQYF

clone size: -
J gene: TRBJ1-6
V gene: TRBV5-4
D gene: TRBD1
CDR3 DNA: TGTGCCAGCAGCTTGGTTAGCCAGGGGGGAAATTCACCCCTCCACTTT
CDR3 protein: CASSLVSQGGNSPLHF

clone size: -
J gene: TRBJ1-5
V gene: TRBV2
D gene: -
CDR3 DNA: TGTGCCAGCAGCGCTGAGACAGCTAGCAATCAGCCCCAGCATTTT
CDR3 protein: CASSAETASNQPQHF

clone size: many
J gene: TRBJ2-3
V gene: TRBV7-2
D gene: -
CDR3 DNA: TGTGCCAGCATGCCTGGAACAGATACGCAGTATTTT
CDR3 protein: CASMPGTDTQYF

clone size: many
J gene: TRBJ1-2
V gene: TRBV20-1
D gene: -
CDR3 DNA: TGCAGTGCTAGAGATCCCCAGGGGCGGCGTGGCTACACCTTC
CDR3 protein: CSARDPQGRRGYTF

clone size: many
J gene: TRBJ1-1
V gene: TRBV12-3/TRBV12-4
D gene: TRBD1
CDR3 DNA: TGTGCCAGCGGACAGGGGACCCCGGCTGAAGCTTTCTTT
CDR3 protein: CASGQGTPAEAFF

clone size: -
J gene: TRBJ1-5
V gene: TRBV20-1
D gene: -
CDR3 DNA: TGCAGTGCTAGACAAAGGGGTTTGCGCAATCAGCCCCAGCATTTT
CDR3 protein: CSARQRGLRNQPQHF

clone size: few
J gene: TRBJ1-6
V gene: TRBV6-5
D gene: TRBD1
CDR3 DNA: TGTGCCAGCAGTGGTAGGACAGGGAACCGATCACCCCTCCACTTT
CDR3 protein: CASSGRTGNRSPLHF

clone size: few
J gene: TRBJ1-5
V gene: TRBV5-5
D gene: -
CDR3 DNA: TGTGCCAGCAGCTCCGGGACTTCCCTCAAGCCCCAGCATTTT
CDR3 protein: CASSSGTSLKPQHF

clone size: few
J gene: TRBJ1-1
V gene: TRBV5-5
D gene: -
CDR3 DNA: TGTGCCAGCAGCTCCAGGATTGGACAGCCTAACCCCGGAGGCACTGAAGCTTTCTTT
CDR3 protein: CASSSRIGQPNPGGTEAFF

clone size: many
J gene: TRBJ2-5
V gene: TRBV7-2
D gene: -
CDR3 DNA: TGTGCCAGCAGCTCCTCCCAAGTCCAAGAGACCCAGTACTTC
CDR3 protein: CASSSSQVQETQYF

clone size: many
J gene: TRBJ2-3
V gene: TRBV5-1
D gene: TRBD1
CDR3 DNA: TGCGCCAGCAGATGGACAGGGGGCGAGACAGATACGCAGTATTTT
CDR3 protein: CASRWTGGETDTQYF

clone size: -
J gene: TRBJ2-7
V gene: TRBV25-1
D gene: TRBD2
CDR3 DNA: TGTGCCAGTGAGGGGCAGCGGGGGATGGCCTACGAGCAGTACTTC
CDR3 protein: CASEGQRGMAYEQYF

clone size: many
J gene: TRBJ1-1
V gene: TRBV7-8
D gene: TRBD1
CDR3 DNA: TGTGCCAGCAGCTCAAGGACAGGGGCAGCTTTCTTT
CDR3 protein: CASSSRTGAAFF

clone size: many
J gene: TRBJ2-1
V gene: TRBV7-2
D gene: -
CDR3 DNA: TGTGCCAGCAGCACACCACGACCCTACAATGAGCAGTTCTTC
CDR3 protein: CASSTPRPYNEQFF

clone size: -
J gene: TRBJ2-3
V gene: TRBV6-5
D gene: TRBD2
CDR3 DNA: TGTGCCAGCCAGACTAGCGGGGGGTCTGATACGCAGTATTTT
CDR3 protein: CASQTSGGSDTQYF